A selection of T cell receptor beta chains follows, all from one sample in a study of neurological immune-mediated disorders. TCRdb itself ran the 5' RACE reads through MiXCR, one entry per CDR3 protein. In the table there are tens of thousands of distinct CDR3 sequences, 12% to 15% of which are singletons. Sequencing was done on a sample of PBMCs. The receptors originated from a female donor with HTLV-1-associated myelopathy (HAM/TSP). Both conserved end residues are part of each CDR3.

CDR3aa,v_gene
CASSQARDRSSYEQYF,TRBV4-1
CASSLDVRSTDTQYF,TRBV7-6
CASSADRVAFEQYF,TRBV9
CASSVGDAREGEQYF,TRBV9
CASSFSLGYEQYF,TRBV28
CASRRAGTSGVNEQFF,TRBV27
CASSWTSGGGEQYF,TRBV12-3/TRBV12-4
CSVYNTESSYNEQFF,TRBV29-1
CASSLGLTAYEQYF,TRBV7-9
CASSTSGSGEDAEAFF,TRBV21-1
CASSVFAEAFF,TRBV2
CASSFGGTDTQYF,TRBV27
CASSFSVSLREQYF,TRBV12-3/TRBV12-4
CASRRTGEGYGYTF,TRBV7-9
CASSPTWRSSYEQYF,TRBV19
CASSGRDRERYGYTF,TRBV7-8
CASTRPSSYNEQFF,TRBV7-9
CASRRLAGGTDTQYF,TRBV6-4
CASLRYPRPGTNEALEQFF,TRBV21-1
CASSSSRDSPGNEQFF,TRBV5-1
CASGGTYNQPQHF,TRBV28
CASSSRDRGLNYGYTF,TRBV12-3/TRBV12-4
CATSATGYYGYTF,TRBV15
CASTTGFYNSPLHF,TRBV5-5
CASTAPGQPNEKLFF,TRBV27
CASSSSSANTEAFF,TRBV5-1